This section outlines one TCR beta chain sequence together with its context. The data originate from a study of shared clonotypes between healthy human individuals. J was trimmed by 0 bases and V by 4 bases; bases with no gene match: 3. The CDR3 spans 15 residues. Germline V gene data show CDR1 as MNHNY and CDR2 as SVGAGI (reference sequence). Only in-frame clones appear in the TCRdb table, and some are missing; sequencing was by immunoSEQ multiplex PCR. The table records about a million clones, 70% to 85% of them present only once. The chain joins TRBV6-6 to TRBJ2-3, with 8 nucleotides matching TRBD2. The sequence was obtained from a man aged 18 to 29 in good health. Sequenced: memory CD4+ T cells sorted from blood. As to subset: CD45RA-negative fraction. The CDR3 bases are TGTGCCAGCAGTTTAGCGGGGATCAGCACAGATACGCAGTATTTT. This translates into CASSLAGISTDTQYF.